Reported below is one TCR beta chain. This clone is a singleton in its sample. Its antigen is currently not known. Base-call qualities are not available, and no considerably larger clone is one nucleotide away. The sample is drawn from a study of shared clonotypes between healthy human individuals (TCRdb year 2020). Turning to the overall study: A couple of women and a few men aged 18 to 49 years were included in the cohort. To increase sequencing depth and limit assay-specific biases, different laboratories used diverse techniques to prepare libraries and sequence TCR repertoires. Per donor, three plates each were used for CD4 naive and CD4 memory, two for CD8 naive, and one for CD8 memory. To estimate repertoire size and how much clonotypes are shared between individuals, the study performed deep sequencing of blood TCR repertoires from about five healthy adults. Leukapheresis yielded between about 0.8 and 9.5 billion PBMCs per donor.

Using the deep immunoSEQ assay, TCR CDR3 regions were amplified from genomic DNA by multiplex PCR. For each cell subset, the extracted genomic DNA was distributed evenly across all wells of several immunoSEQ 96-well plates, and each plate served as one replicate. For sorted subsets, each replicate PCR was loaded with 150 to 250 ng genomic DNA, equivalent to 32,000 or so T cell genomes. Purified libraries were measured with a Qubit 3.0 fluorometer, size-checked on a Bioanalyzer 2100, and measured again with the KAPA Library Quantification kit. Every immunoSEQ 96-well plate was sequenced on a dedicated single-read 150-cycle Illumina NextSeq 550 flow cell. In the authors' own workflow: Because the immunoSEQ output included only junctional sequences and no quality scores, the filtering could not be the same as the filtering used for full-length reads. To assign V/J genes and CDR3, sequences were annotated against IMGT germline references using PyIR, a Python wrapper for IgBLAST v1.9. Reads with weak V/J assignments (E-value above 1e-6), missing CDR3, stop codons, out-of-frame junctions, or ambiguous translated residues were removed. V3J clonotypes were defined by identical inferred V gene, J gene, and CDR3 amino acid sequence. To compute the percentage overlap between repertoires, the number of shared unique clonotypes was divided by the size of the smaller repertoire. Repertoire richness was assessed with RTK rarefaction, the Chao1 estimator, and Recon v2.1 estimates of unobserved clonotypes. OLGA was used to compute generation probabilities for all TCRbeta clonotypes that the gDNA method yielded from a few donors. The table was pulled from immuneACCESS by TCRdb, which kept in-frame rearrangements only. Such tables lose some clones; where checked, under half of the loss comes from unresolved V genes, and the rest has no known cause. The V and J calls and clone size were taken over from that table, and D and trimming were inferred from the DNA. A total of millions of clones appear in this sample, around nine tenths of them only once. The ten largest clones capture over 0.12% of the sample.

Points the paper makes about the study in general: Sampling was restricted to blood, and TCR repertoires in tissue are likely to differ from TCR repertoires in blood. Incomplete sequencing was indicated by rarefaction of sorted-subset datasets, despite the large sequencing depth. About 5% of naive CD4, 3.5% of naive CD8, approximately 2% of memory CD4, and approximately 0.39% of memory CD8 clonotypes were shared across a few donors. The small number of donors limited the genetic and exposure-history diversity represented. Clonotypes shared by all four sorted-subset donors showed higher generation probabilities than non-shared clonotypes. Pairwise subsampling indicated that sequencing depth was expected to affect the degree of clonotype sharing among donors. Estimated clonotype richness was generally larger for naive than for memory subsets.

From the germline V gene, CDR1 is MNHEY and CDR2 is SVGAGI. From V the trimming removes 3 bases and from J it removes 8 bases, while the gene matches leave 7 bases of the junction unaccounted for. From its cysteine to its phenylalanine, the CDR3 spans 15 amino acids. Only the CDR3 DNA stays, 45 bases, in frame from base 1. Donors were healthy HIV-negative adults with no recently reported acute infections or vaccinations. Every donor was a Caucasian adult living in Nashville, Tennessee, USA. Magnetic negative selection was used to enrich CD4+ T cells, after which naive cells were positively selected on CD45RA and the negative fraction became the memory subset. Blood was collected by leukapheresis, and PBMCs were isolated by Ficoll-Histopaque density gradient centrifugation and then cryopreserved in liquid nitrogen vapor phase. Analytical flow cytometry was used to check the purity and quantity of every magnetically sorted T cell population. Each sorted fraction had its genomic DNA isolated and then quantified by UV absorbance on a Nanodrop 2000c.

This clonotype originated in a man aged 18 to 29 in good health. Rearrangement joined TRBV6-5 to TRBJ2-2; 9 central bases correspond to TRBD2. The sequenced sample consisted of naive CD4+ T cells sorted from blood. The cell subset or site label, read with the paper, signifies: CD45RA+ positively selected. The CDR3 protein is CASSYPGTSSGELFF. The DNA sequence reads TGTGCCAGCAGTTATCCGGGGACTAGCTCAGGGGAGCTGTTTTTT.